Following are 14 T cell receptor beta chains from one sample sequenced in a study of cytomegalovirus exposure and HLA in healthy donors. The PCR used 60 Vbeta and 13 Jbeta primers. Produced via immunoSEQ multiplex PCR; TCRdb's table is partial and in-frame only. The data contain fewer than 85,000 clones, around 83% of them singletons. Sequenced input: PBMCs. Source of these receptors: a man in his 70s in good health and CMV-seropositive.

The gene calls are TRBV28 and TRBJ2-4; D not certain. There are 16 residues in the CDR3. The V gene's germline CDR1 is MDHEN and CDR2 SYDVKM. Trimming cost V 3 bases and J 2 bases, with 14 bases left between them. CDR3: CASSFFTGTSKNIQYF. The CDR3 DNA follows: TGTGCCAGCAGTTTCTTTACGGGTACCTCCAAAAACATTCAGTACTTC.

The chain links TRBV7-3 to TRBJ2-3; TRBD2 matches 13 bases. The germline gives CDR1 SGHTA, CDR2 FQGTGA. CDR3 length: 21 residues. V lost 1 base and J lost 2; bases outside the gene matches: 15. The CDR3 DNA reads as TGTGCCAGCAGCTTAAAGGGGCGGGGGCAGGGACTAGCGGGGATCACAGATACGCAGTATTTT. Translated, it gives CASSLKGRGQGLAGITDTQYF.

The CDR3 loop reads CAISGGSRVADTQYF. In nucleotides, the CDR3 is TGTGCCATCAGTGGAGGGAGTAGGGTCGCAGATACGCAGTATTTT. The gene calls are TRBV10-3 and TRBJ2-3, with D possibly TRBD2 on 5 matching bases. V dropped 4 bases and J dropped 4 bases, with 15 bases sitting between them. The germline V gene has CDR1 ENHRY and CDR2 SYGVKD. CDR3 size: 15 residues.

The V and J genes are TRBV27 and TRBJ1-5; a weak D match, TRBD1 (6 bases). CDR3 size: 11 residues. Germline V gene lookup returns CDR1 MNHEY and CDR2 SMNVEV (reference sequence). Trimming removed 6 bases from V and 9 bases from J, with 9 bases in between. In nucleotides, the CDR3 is TGTGCCAGCAGCACAGGGACGCCCCAGCATTTT. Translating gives CASSTGTPQHF.

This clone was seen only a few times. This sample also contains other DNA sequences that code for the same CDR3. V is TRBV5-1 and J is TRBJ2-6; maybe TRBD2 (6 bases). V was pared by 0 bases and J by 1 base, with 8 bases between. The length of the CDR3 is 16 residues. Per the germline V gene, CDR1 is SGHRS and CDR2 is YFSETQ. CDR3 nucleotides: TGCGCCAGCAGCTTGGGACTAGTATCTGGGGCCAACGTCCTGACTTTC. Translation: CASSLGLVSGANVLTF.

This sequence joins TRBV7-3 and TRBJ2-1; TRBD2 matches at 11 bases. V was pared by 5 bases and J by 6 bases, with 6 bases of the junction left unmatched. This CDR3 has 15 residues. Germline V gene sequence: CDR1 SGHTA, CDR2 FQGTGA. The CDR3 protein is CASSLLAGVGNEQFF. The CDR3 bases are TGTGCCAGCAGCCTACTAGCGGGAGTCGGCAATGAGCAGTTCTTC.

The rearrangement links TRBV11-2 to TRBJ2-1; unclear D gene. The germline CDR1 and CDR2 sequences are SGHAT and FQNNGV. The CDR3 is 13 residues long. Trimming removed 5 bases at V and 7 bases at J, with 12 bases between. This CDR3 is CASSLGTVNEQFF. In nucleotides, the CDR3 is TGTGCCAGCAGCCTAGGAACAGTGAATGAGCAGTTCTTC.

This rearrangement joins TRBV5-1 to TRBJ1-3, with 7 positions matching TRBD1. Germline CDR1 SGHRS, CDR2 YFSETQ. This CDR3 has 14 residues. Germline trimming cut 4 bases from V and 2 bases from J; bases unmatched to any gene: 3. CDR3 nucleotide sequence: TGCGCCAGCAGCACGACAGGGCCTGGAAACACCATATATTTT. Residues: CASSTTGPGNTIYF.

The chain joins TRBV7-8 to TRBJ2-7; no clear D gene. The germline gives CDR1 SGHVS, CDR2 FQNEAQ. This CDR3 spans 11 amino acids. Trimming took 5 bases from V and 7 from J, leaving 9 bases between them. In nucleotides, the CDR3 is TGTGCCAGCAGCCGAATGGAGGAGCAGTACTTC. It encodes CASSRMEEQYF.

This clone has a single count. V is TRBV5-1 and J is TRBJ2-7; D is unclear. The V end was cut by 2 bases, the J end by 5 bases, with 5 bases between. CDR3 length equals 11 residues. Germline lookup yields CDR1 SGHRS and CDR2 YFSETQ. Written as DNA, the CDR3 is TGCGCCAGCAGCTTAGAGGACGAGCAGTACTTC. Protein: CASSLEDEQYF.

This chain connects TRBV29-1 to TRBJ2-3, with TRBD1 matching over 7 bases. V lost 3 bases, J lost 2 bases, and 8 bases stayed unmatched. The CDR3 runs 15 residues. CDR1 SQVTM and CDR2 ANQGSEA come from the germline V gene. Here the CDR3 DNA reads TGCAGCGTTGATATAGACAGGGTTCTCACAGATACGCAGTATTTT. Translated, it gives CSVDIDRVLTDTQYF.

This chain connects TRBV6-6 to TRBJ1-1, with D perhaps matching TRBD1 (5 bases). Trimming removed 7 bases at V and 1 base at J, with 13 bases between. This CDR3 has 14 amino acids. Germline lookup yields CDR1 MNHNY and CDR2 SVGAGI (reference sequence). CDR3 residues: CASKLTGGNTEAFF. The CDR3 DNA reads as TGTGCCAGCAAACTCACGGGGGGGAACACTGAAGCTTTCTTT.

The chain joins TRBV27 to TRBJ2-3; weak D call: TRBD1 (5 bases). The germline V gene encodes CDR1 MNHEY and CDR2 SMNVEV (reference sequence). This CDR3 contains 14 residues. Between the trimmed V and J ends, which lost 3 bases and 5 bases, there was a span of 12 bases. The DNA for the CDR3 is TGTGCCAGCAGTTTGGCTCAGGGCAGAGATACGCAGTATTTT. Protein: CASSLAQGRDTQYF.

In nucleotides, the CDR3 is TGTGCCAGCTCACCATCCTACAGGGAAGGCACTGAAGCTTTCTTT. It codes for CASSPSYREGTEAFF. The V call is TRBV18, the J call TRBJ1-1; perhaps TRBD1 as D (6 bases). V was pared by 2 bases and J by 4 bases, with 14 bases between. This CDR3 contains 15 residues. CDR1 and CDR2 (germline): KGHSH, LQKENI.